This record concerns one TCR beta chain sequence. Its antigen remains unknown. These data belong to a study of monozygotic twins with inflammatory bowel disease. Study conclusions and caveats: There were differing immunosuppressive treatments, which may have added variability to patient repertoires.

Starting material for each TCR library was about 3.5 ug of total RNA. UMIs incorporating a 6-nucleotide sample barcode were appended by means of template switching. Both the TCRalpha cDNA and the TCRbeta cDNA were taken through two nested PCRs, lasting approximately 16 and 10 cycles. From the 5' RACE reads, TCRdb lists one entry per CDR3 protein and no DNA. The sample includes about 160,000 distinct CDR3 sequences. Germline lookup yields CDR1 SGHTA and CDR2 FQGNSA. The CDR3 consists of 13 residues. This chain uses TRBV7-2 with TRBJ1-2; TCRdb indicates TRBD1, and absent DNA this call remains unverified. Sample: blood. This TCR was sampled from a human donor with ulcerative colitis or Crohn's disease, or a healthy co-twin of an affected twin (not recorded which). Here the CDR3 reads CASSWDRENGYTF.